This TCR beta chain was sequenced during a study of cytomegalovirus exposure and HLA in healthy donors. Clones were sequenced by immunoSEQ multiplex PCR, and TCRdb holds only the in-frame ones, with some missing. The sample lists 60,000 to 80,000 clones, roughly 93% seen once, with roughly 3.2% in the top ten. Study findings and constraints: The finding came from a later analysis; first-cohort TCR clusters tended to co-occur in the 120 or so validation repertoires. Whilst most TCR sequences proved rare, a subset of public TCRs occurred across many donors.

CDR1 and CDR2 from the germline V gene are MDHEN and SYDVKM. V shed 3 bases, J shed 6 bases, and the junction held 3 bases outside the gene matches. The CDR3 spans 15 residues. The donors were members of the approximately 130-subject validation cohort (separate from the 666-subject first cohort). Remarks on this clone: The target antigen is unknown.

This rearrangement joins TRBV28 to TRBJ2-1; 12 nucleotides align to TRBD1. Material: PBMCs. The clonotype originates from a woman under 30 in good health and CMV-seropositive. The CDR3 loop reads CASSFRDRGLNEQFF. In nucleotides, the CDR3 is TGTGCCAGCAGTTTCCGGGACAGGGGGCTCAATGAGCAGTTCTTC. Together with reference TRBV28 and TRBJ2-1, the CDR3 gives the full variable domain: DVKVTQSSRYLVKRTGEKVFLECVQDMDHENMFWYRQDPGLGLRLIYFSYDVKMKEKGDIPEGYSVSREKKERFSLILESASTNQTSMYLCASSFRDRGLNEQFFGPGTRLTVL.